This section outlines one T cell receptor (beta chain) sequence together with its context. Its specificity is unknown. This sample was included in a study of beta chain features in type 1 diabetes. Study-level information: Taken together, all samples contributed more than 90,000,000 examined sorted cells.

The CDR3 has 13 amino acids. Between the trimmed V and J ends, which lost 2 bases and 5 bases, there was a span of 6 bases. Looked up from germline, CDR1 is KGHSH and CDR2 is LQKENI. Heparinised blood was drawn once per donor, averaging about 100 mL. Study-level findings and limits: Moderately but significantly shorter TCRB CDR3s were found in Type 1 diabetes patients in all four CD4+ subsets.

Expressed TCRB transcripts were sequenced after all isolated RNA was converted to cDNA. The method was immunoSEQ multiplex PCR; TCRdb's version includes in-frame clones alone and lacks a portion of them. The sample includes roughly 280,000 clones, 24% of them seen just once. This chain uses TRBV18 with TRBJ2-2; D is uncertain. Sequencing input: naive CD4+ T cells from blood. The origin of this receptor is a young woman with type 1 diabetes. The CDR3, as DNA: TGTGCCAGCTCACCAAGAGAGACCGGGGAGCTGTTTTTT. Residues: CASSPRETGELFF. Filled out from reference TRBV18 and TRBJ2-2, the complete variable domain reads NAGVMQNPRHLVRRRGQEARLRCSPMKGHSHVYWYRQLPEEGLKFMVYLQKENIIDESGMPKERFSAEFPKEGPSILRIQQVVRGDSAAYFCASSPRETGELFFGEGSRLTVL.